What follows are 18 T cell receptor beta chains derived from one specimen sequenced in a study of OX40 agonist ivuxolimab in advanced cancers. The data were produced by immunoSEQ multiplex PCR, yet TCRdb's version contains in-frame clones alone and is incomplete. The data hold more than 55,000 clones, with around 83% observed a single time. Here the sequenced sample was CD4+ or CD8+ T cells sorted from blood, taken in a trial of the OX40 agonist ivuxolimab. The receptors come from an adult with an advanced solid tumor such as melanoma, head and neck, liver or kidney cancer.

For the CDR3, the DNA is TGCGCCAGCAGCCCGGGACAGGGGGGTTCTCAGCCCCAGCATTTT. This codes for CASSPGQGGSQPQHF. The chain couples TRBV10-1 to TRBJ1-5; TRBD1 matches 11 bases. The germline V gene encodes CDR1 WNHNN and CDR2 SYGVQD (reference sequence). The CDR3 has 15 amino acids. The V segment lost 6 bases and the J segment 6 bases; nucleotides outside the gene matches: 7.

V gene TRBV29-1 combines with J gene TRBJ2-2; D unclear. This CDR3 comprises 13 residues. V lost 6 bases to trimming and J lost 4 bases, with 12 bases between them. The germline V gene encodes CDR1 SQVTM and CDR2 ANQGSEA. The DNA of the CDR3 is TGCAGCGTAAATTTTGTGAGCACCGGGGAGCTGTTTTTT. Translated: CSVNFVSTGELFF.

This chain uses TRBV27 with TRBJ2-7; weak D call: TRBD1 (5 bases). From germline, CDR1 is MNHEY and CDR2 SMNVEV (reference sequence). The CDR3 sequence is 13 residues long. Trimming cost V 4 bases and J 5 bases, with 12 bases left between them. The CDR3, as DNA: TGTGCCAGCAGTTCGGAAAGGGGCCACGAGCAGTACTTC. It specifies CASSSERGHEQYF.

Here the CDR3 DNA reads TGTGCCAGCAGCCTCTCCGGGGGCCAATCCTACAATGAGCAGTTCTTC. It translates to CASSLSGGQSYNEQFF. The chain is built from TRBV9 and TRBJ2-1; the D gene could be TRBD1 or TRBD2 (6 bases each). Trimming stripped 4 bases from V and 1 base from J, with 15 bases between. The CDR3 is made up of 16 amino acids. CDR1 SGDLS and CDR2 YYNGEE come from the germline V gene.

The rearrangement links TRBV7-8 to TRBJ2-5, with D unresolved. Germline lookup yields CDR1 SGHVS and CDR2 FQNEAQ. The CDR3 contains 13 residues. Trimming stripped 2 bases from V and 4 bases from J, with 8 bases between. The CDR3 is CASSLTLTETQYF. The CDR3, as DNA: TGTGCCAGCAGCTTAACCCTGACAGAGACCCAGTACTTC.

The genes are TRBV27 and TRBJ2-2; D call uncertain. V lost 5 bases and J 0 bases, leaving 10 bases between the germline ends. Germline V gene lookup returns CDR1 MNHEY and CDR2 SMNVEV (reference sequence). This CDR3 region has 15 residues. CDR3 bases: TGTGCCAGCAGTCCCACCAGAGCGAACACCGGGGAGCTGTTTTTT. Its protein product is CASSPTRANTGELFF.

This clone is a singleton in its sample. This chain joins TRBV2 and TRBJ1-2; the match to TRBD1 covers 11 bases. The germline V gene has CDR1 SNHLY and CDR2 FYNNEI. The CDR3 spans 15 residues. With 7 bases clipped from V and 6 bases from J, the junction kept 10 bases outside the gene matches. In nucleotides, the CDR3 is TGTGCCAGCACTGGGACAGGGGGAACGTACAATGGCTACACCTTC. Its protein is CASTGTGGTYNGYTF.

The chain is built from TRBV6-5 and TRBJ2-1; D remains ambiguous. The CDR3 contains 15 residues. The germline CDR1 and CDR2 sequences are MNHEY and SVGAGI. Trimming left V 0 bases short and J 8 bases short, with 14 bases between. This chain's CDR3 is CASSYSGARRDEQFF. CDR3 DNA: TGTGCCAGCAGTTACTCAGGCGCTAGACGGGATGAGCAGTTCTTC.

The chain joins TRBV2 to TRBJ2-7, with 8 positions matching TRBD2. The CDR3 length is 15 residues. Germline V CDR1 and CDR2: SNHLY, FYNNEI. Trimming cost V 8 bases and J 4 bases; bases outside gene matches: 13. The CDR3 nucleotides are TGTGCCAGCGGACCTCTGGCGGGAGGCGGTTACGAGCAGTACTTC. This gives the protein CASGPLAGGGYEQYF. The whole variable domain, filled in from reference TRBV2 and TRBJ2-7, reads EPEVTQTPSHQVTQMGQEVILRCVPISNHLYFYWYRQILGQKVEFLVSFYNNEISEKSEIFDDQFSVERPDGSNFTLKIRSTKLEDSAMYFCASGPLAGGGYEQYFGPGTRLTVT.

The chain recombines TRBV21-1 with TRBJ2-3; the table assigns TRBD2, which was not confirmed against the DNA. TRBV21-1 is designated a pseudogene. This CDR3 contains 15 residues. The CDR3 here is CASSARDKAPDTQYF. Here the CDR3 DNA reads TGTGCCAGCAGCGCCCGGGATAAGGCCCCAGATACGCAGTATTTT.

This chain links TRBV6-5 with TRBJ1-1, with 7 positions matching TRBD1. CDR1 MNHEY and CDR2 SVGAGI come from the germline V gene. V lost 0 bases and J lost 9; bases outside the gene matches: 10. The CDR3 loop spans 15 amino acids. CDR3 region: CASSYSFHETGKAFF. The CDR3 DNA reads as TGTGCCAGCAGTTACTCCTTTCACGAGACAGGGAAAGCTTTCTTT.

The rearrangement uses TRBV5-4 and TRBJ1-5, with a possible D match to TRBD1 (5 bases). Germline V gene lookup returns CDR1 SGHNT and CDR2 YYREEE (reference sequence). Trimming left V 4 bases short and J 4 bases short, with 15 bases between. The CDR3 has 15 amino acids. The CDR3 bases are TGTGCCAGCAGCCGGGGGACGAGAAATAATCAGCCCCAGCATTTT. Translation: CASSRGTRNNQPQHF.

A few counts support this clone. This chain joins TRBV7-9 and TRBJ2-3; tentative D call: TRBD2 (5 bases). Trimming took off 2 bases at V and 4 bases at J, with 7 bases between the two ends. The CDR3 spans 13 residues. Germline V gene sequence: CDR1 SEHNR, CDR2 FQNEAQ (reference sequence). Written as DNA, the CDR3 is TGTGCCAGCAGCTTAAGGCGGGCAGATACGCAGTATTTT. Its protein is CASSLRRADTQYF.

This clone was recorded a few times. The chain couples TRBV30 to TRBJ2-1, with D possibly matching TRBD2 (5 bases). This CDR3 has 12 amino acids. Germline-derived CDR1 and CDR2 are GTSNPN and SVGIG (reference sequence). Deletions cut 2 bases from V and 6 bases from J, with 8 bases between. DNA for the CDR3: TGTGCCTGGAGTATAGGGAGCAATGAGCAGTTCTTC. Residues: CAWSIGSNEQFF.

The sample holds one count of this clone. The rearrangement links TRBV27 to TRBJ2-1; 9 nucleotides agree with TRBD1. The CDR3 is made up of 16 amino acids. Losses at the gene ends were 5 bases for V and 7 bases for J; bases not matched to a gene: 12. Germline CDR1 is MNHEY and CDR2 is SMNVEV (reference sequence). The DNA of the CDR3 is TGTGCCAGCAGTGGCCTGGGACAGGGAGGAAGGAATGAGCAGTTCTTC. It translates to CASSGLGQGGRNEQFF.

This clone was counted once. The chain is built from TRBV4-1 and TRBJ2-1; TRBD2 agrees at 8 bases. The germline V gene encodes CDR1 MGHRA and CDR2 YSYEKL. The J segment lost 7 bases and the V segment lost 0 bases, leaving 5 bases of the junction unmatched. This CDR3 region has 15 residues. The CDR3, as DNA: TGCGCCAGCAGCCAAGAGCGGGGGGTGGCAAATGAGCAGTTCTTC. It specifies CASSQERGVANEQFF.

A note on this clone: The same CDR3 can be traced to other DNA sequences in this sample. Here the CDR3 DNA reads TGTGCCAGCAGTGAAGAACAGGGAGGGGAGCAGTACTTC. Protein product: CASSEEQGGEQYF. V and J are TRBV6-1 and TRBJ2-7, with a weak D call TRBD2 (7 bases). The germline V and J ends were trimmed by 1 base and 7 bases, with 11 bases remaining between them. Germline V gives CDR1 MNHNS, CDR2 SASEGT. The CDR3 covers 13 residues.

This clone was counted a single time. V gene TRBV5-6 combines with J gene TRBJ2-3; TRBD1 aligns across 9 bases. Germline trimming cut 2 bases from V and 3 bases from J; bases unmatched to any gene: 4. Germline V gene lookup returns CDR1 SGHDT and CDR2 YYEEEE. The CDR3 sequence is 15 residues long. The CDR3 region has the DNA TGTGCCAGCAGCTTTGGGACAGGGTCGACAGATACGCAGTATTTT. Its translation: CASSFGTGSTDTQYF.